This T cell receptor (beta chain) originates from a study of cytomegalovirus exposure and HLA in healthy donors. Study-level points and caveats: Later genetic work tied a missense DCLRE1C variant to beta-chain V and J trimming.

The PCR used 60 Vbeta and 13 Jbeta primers. Here immunoSEQ multiplex PCR was the method, and the copy in TCRdb shows in-frame clones only, minus some. The profile covers around 280,000 clones, with 70% to 90% appearing a single time and more than 2% taken by the ten largest. A single count supports this clone. Its antigen is currently unknown. The germline CDR1 and CDR2 sequences are SGDLS and YYNGEE. The CDR3 sequence is 14 residues long. Unmatched junction bases numbered 6, after V lost 0 bases and J lost 8 bases. The chain has TRBV9 and TRBJ1-2; 8 bases match TRBD1. The clonotype originates from a woman aged 18-35 years in good health and CMV-seronegative. Sequenced sample: PBMCs. The CDR3 is CASSVAAGGDGYTF. The CDR3 region has the DNA TGTGCCAGCAGCGTAGCCGCAGGGGGCGACGGCTACACCTTC.